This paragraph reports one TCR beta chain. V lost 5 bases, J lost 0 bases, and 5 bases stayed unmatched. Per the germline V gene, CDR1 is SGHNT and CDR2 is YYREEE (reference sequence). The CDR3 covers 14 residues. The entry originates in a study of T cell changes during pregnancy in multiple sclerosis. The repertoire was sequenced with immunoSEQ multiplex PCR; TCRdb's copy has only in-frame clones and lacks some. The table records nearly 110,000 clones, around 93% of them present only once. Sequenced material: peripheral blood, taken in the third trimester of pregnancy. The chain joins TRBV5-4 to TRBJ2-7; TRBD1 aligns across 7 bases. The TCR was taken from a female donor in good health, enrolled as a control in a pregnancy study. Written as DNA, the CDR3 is TGTGCCAGCAGAACCGGGACAGACTCCTACGAGCAGTACTTC. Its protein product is CASRTGTDSYEQYF.